The rows below give T cell receptor beta chains drawn from one sample of a study of cytomegalovirus exposure and HLA in healthy donors. Clones were read by immunoSEQ multiplex PCR, and TCRdb kept only the in-frame ones, dropping some. The data contain 90,000 or so clones, more than 70% of them singletons. The sample comprised PBMCs. Receptors originate from a male donor in good health and CMV-seropositive. Both conserved end residues are part of each CDR3. The D gene is left open where the match is weak. Clone size, where shown, is once, few, many, or a class for clones that have expanded.

TRBD1	TRBV27	TRBJ1-2	.	14	TGTGCCAGCGGCGATTGGACAGGGCCTGGAGACTACACCTTC	CASGDWTGPGDYTF
TRBD1	TRBV5-1	TRBJ2-7	.	17	TGCGCCAGCAGCTTGAGGTCACAGGGGGTGAGGAGCTACGAGCAGTACTTC	CASSLRSQGVRSYEQYF
.	TRBV7-9	TRBJ1-1	.	13	TGTGCCAGCAGCTCCTCCGAGGGTACTGAAGCTTTCTTT	CASSSSEGTEAFF
TRBD1	TRBV2	TRBJ1-6	.	13	TGTGCCATCAAACAGGGGCTTGGGTCACCCCTCCACTTT	CAIKQGLGSPLHF
TRBD1	TRBV5-1	TRBJ2-1	.	16	TGCGCCAGCAGTCCGTCCGGGACAGGGTCCCTACGCGAGCAGTTCTTC	CASSPSGTGSLREQFF
TRBD2	TRBV27	TRBJ2-3	.	20	TGTGCCAGCAGTCAATTAGCGGGACTAGCGGGAGTCTCTGGCACAGATACGCAGTATTTT	CASSQLAGLAGVSGTDTQYF
.	TRBV23-1	TRBJ2-7	.	16	TGCGCCAGCAGTCAATGGGCCCGGGGGATCGCCTACGAGCAGTACTTC	CASSQWARGIAYEQYF
TRBD1	TRBV7-8	TRBJ1-2	.	15	TGTGCCAGCAGCTTACGACAGGGTGCTAACTATGGCTACACCTTC	CASSLRQGANYGYTF
TRBD1	TRBV6-1	TRBJ2-7	.	12	TGTGCCAGCAGTGGACAGGGGTACGAGCAGTACTTC	CASSGQGYEQYF
TRBD1	TRBV6-1	TRBJ1-1	.	16	TGTGCCAGCAGTGAAAGGGGACAGGGTGGAGGTACTGAAGCTTTCTTT	CASSERGQGGGTEAFF
TRBD1	TRBV18	TRBJ2-5	.	14	TGTGCCAGCTCACAGGGACAGGGGCGCGAGACCCAGTACTTC	CASSQGQGRETQYF
TRBD1	TRBV28	TRBJ2-7	.	13	TGTGCCAGCGGTCACAGGGGTAACTACGAGCAGTACTTC	CASGHRGNYEQYF
.	TRBV4-1	TRBJ2-3	.	13	TGCGCCAGCAGCCAAGCTCGGGAAGATACGCAGTATTTT	CASSQAREDTQYF
TRBD2	TRBV6-1	TRBJ2-3	.	14	TGTGCCAGCAGTCCCCTAGCGGGAGGAGATACGCAGTATTTT	CASSPLAGGDTQYF
.	TRBV18	TRBJ1-2	.	16	TGTGCCAGCTCACCACAATTTCGCCGGGATAACTATGGCTACACCTTC	CASSPQFRRDNYGYTF
.	TRBV28	TRBJ2-1	.	13	TGTGCCACCGAGAGGGTGAACTACAATGAGCAGTTCTTC	CATERVNYNEQFF
TRBD1	TRBV2	TRBJ2-7	.	14	TGTGCCAGCAGTTGGACAGGGAGTTCCGACGAGCAGTACTTC	CASSWTGSSDEQYF
.	TRBV5-1	TRBJ2-1	.	15	TGCGCCAGCAGCCCGGGGGGCGGTGGGGTCAATGAGCAGTTCTTC	CASSPGGGGVNEQFF
.	TRBV2	TRBJ1-5	.	14	TGTGCCAGCAGACAACAGTATAGCAATCAGCCCCAGCATTTT	CASRQQYSNQPQHF
TRBD1	TRBV19	TRBJ1-2	.	13	TGTGCCAGTAGTAGGGGGACAGGGAATGGCTACACCTTC	CASSRGTGNGYTF
.	TRBV28	TRBJ1-5	.	16	TGTGCCAGCACCTCCGGGGGGGATTATAGCAATCAGCCCCAGCATTTT	CASTSGGDYSNQPQHF
.	TRBV27	TRBJ1-5	.	14	TGTGCCAGCAGTACCTCCGGGGGGGGTCAGCCCCAGCATTTT	CASSTSGGGQPQHF
.	TRBV4-1	TRBJ1-5	.	15	TGCGCCTTCCCATGGGCCAGACAGGAGTATCAGCCCCAGCATTTT	CAFPWARQEYQPQHF
TRBD1	TRBV6-4	TRBJ1-1	.	13	TGTGCCAGCAGTGACACAGGGGGCACTGAAGCTTTCTTT	CASSDTGGTEAFF
.	TRBV7-2	TRBJ1-1	.	14	TGTGCCAGCGACCAAAGCAGGGGATTCGCTGAAGCTTTCTTT	CASDQSRGFAEAFF
TRBD1	TRBV19	TRBJ1-2	.	13	TGTGCCAGTACCAGGGACAGGGACTATGGCTACACCTTC	CASTRDRDYGYTF
TRBD1	TRBV27	TRBJ2-3	.	14	TGTGCCAGCAGTTCACGGACAGGAACAGATACGCAGTATTTT	CASSSRTGTDTQYF
TRBD2	TRBV4-1	TRBJ2-1	.	16	TGCGCCAGCAGCCAAGGAGAAGGTAGCGGGAGGGTTGAGCAGTTCTTC	CASSQGEGSGRVEQFF
.	TRBV2	TRBJ1-5	.	14	TGTGCCAGCAGCGGTGGAGGTACGGATCAGCCCCAGCATTTT	CASSGGGTDQPQHF
TRBD1	TRBV9	TRBJ1-2	.	14	TGTGCCAGCAGCGGACAGGGGTGGGACTATGGCTACACCTTC	CASSGQGWDYGYTF
.	TRBV6-4	TRBJ1-1	.	16	TGTGCCAGCAGAGAGACAGCGAAGGGTGTGGACACTGAAGCTTTCTTT	CASRETAKGVDTEAFF
.	TRBV7-9	TRBJ2-7	.	14	TGTGCCAGCAGCTTAGGAGGGATCGGCTACGAGCAGTACTTC	CASSLGGIGYEQYF
TRBD2	TRBV4-2	TRBJ2-7	.	18	TGTGCCAGCAGCCAAGTTGGTCGGGGAGGGGCCTCGACGACCGAGCAGTACTTC	CASSQVGRGGASTTEQYF
.	TRBV5-4	TRBJ1-2	.	15	TGTGCCAGCAGCTTGGTTGGCGGGGCTTGGGATGGCTACACCTTC	CASSLVGGAWDGYTF
TRBD1	TRBV7-2	TRBJ1-4	.	14	TGTGCCAGCAGCCCACAGGGGGCCGGTGAAAAACTGTTTTTT	CASSPQGAGEKLFF
.	TRBV11-2	TRBJ2-5	.	13	TGTGCCAGCAGCTCCCTGCGAAGCGTGACCCAGTACTTC	CASSSLRSVTQYF
.	TRBV4-2	TRBJ2-7	.	16	TGTGCCAGCAGCCAAGATCCGGGGGTTCTCACCTACGAGCAGTACTTC	CASSQDPGVLTYEQYF
TRBD2	TRBV27	TRBJ2-1	.	13	TGTGCCACCCGGACTAGCCAAACCAATGAGCAGTTCTTC	CATRTSQTNEQFF
TRBD1	TRBV28	TRBJ2-7	.	13	TGTGCCAGCAGTTGGACAGGGCTTTACGAGCAGTACTTC	CASSWTGLYEQYF
.	TRBV18	TRBJ1-2	.	13	TGTGCCAGCTCACCCGCAGATTCCTATGGCTACACCTTC	CASSPADSYGYTF
TRBD1	TRBV7-7	TRBJ2-7	.	15	TGTGCCAGCAGCTTAGCCAAAGGACAGGGCTACGAGCAGTACTTC	CASSLAKGQGYEQYF
.	TRBV29-1	TRBJ1-1	.	16	TGCAGCGCAGCGGGGGGGGCAGGTGGTATGAACACTGAAGCTTTCTTT	CSAAGGAGGMNTEAFF
.	TRBV30	TRBJ1-2	once	13	TGTGCCCGGGGGGTTACGGGCCCCTATGGCTACACCTTC	CARGVTGPYGYTF
TRBD2	TRBV15	TRBJ2-1	.	14	TGTGCCACCAGCAGCGACCTAGCGGCGCATGAGCAGTTCTTC	CATSSDLAAHEQFF